Listed here is a single T cell receptor beta chain. The antigen is unknown. The data were taken from a study of cytomegalovirus exposure and HLA in healthy donors. Overall study findings and caveats: In vitro experiments confirmed that three CMV-associated chains were specific for CMV antigens.

J was trimmed by 0 bases and V by 4 bases; bases with no gene match: 4. The CDR3 loop spans 15 amino acids. In germline, CDR1 is LGHNA, CDR2 YNFKEQ. The primer mix had 60 Vbeta and 13 Jbeta primers. Only in-frame clones appear in the TCRdb table, and some are missing; sequencing was by immunoSEQ multiplex PCR. The sample includes around 200,000 clones, around 86% of them seen just once. Specimen: PBMCs. The source of this sequence is a woman aged 50 to 60 in good health and CMV-seropositive. This chain uses TRBV4-2 with TRBJ1-1, with 8 bases that match TRBD1. CDR3 sequence reads: CASSPRQGMNTEAFF. In nucleotides, the CDR3 is TGTGCCAGCAGCCCCCGACAGGGGATGAACACTGAAGCTTTCTTT.